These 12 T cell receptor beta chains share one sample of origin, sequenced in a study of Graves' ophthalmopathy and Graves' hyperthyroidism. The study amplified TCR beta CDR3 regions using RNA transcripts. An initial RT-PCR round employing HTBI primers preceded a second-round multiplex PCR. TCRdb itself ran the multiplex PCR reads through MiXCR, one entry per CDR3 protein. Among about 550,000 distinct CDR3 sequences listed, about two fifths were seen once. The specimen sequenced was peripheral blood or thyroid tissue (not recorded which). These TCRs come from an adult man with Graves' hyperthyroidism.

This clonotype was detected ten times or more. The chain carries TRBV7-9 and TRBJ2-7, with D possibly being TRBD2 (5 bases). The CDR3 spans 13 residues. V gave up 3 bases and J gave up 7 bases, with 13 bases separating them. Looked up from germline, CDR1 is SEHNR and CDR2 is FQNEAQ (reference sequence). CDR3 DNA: TGTGCCAGCAGCTTGATTATCCCGGGGGAGCAGTACTTC. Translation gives CASSLIIPGEQYF.

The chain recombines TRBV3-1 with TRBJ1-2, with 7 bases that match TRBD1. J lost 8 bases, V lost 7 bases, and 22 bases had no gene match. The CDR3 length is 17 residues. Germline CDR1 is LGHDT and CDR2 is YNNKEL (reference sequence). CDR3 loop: CASTRGRGEQGKSGYTF. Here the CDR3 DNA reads TGTGCCAGCACTAGGGGGCGGGGTGAACAGGGGAAAAGCGGCTACACCTTC.

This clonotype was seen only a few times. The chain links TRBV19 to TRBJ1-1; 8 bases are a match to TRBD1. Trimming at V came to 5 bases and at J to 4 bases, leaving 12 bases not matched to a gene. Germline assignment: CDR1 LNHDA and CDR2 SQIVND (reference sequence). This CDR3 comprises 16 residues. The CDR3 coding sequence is TGTGCCAGTAGTCCCAGTCGACAGGGGTTTGGCACTGAAGCTTTCTTT. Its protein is CASSPSRQGFGTEAFF.

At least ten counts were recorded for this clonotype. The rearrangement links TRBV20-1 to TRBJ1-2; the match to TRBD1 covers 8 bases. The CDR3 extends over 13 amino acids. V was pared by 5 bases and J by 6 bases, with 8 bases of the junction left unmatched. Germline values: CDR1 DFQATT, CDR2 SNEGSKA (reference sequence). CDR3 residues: CSAARQGRDGYTF. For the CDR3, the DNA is TGCAGTGCTGCCAGACAGGGGAGGGATGGCTACACCTTC.

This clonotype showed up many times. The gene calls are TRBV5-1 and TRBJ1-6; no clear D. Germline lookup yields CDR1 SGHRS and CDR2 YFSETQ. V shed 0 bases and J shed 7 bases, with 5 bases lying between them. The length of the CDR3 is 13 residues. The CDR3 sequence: CASSLAENSPLHF. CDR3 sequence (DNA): TGCGCCAGCAGCTTGGCCGAAAATTCACCCCTCCACTTT.

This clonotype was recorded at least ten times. Written as DNA, the CDR3 is TGTGCCAGCAGCATCCCGGGACAGGGACTATACGAGCAGTACTTC. This gives the protein CASSIPGQGLYEQYF. J is TRBJ2-7 and V is TRBV7-9; 9 bases are a match to TRBD1. The germline gives CDR1 SEHNR, CDR2 FQNEAQ (reference sequence). Losses at the gene ends were 5 bases for V and 4 bases for J; bases not matched to a gene: 9. CDR3 length: 15 residues.

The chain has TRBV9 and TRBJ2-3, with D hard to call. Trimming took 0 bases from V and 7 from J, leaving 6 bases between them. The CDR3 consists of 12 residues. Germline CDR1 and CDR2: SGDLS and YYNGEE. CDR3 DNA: TGTGCCAGCAGCGTAGGGGCGAATACGCAGTATTTT. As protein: CASSVGANTQYF.

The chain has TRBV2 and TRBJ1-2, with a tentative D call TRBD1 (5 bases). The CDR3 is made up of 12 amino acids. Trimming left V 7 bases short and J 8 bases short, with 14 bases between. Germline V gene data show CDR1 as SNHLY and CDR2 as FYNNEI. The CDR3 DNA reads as TGTGCCAGCAATGATCAAGGGGAAGGCTACACCTTC. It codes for CASNDQGEGYTF.

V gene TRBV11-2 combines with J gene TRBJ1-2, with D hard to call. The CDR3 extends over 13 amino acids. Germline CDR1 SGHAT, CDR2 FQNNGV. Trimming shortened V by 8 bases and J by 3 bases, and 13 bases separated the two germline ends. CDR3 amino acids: CASGAGSYYGYTF. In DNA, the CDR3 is TGTGCCAGCGGCGCGGGGAGCTACTATGGCTACACCTTC.

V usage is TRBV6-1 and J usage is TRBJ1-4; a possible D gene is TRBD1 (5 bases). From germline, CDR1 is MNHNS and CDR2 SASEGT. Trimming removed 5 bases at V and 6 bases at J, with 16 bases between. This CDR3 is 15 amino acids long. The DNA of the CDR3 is TGTGCCAGCAGTTACGGGAACAGGACGGATGAAAAACTGTTTTTT. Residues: CASSYGNRTDEKLFF.

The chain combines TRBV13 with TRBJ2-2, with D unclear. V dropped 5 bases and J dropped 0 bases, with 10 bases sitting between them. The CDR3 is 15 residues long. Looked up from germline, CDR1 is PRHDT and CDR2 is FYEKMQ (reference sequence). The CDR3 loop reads CASSSMVSNTGELFF. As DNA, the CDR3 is TGTGCCAGCAGCAGCATGGTCTCGAACACCGGGGAGCTGTTTTTT.

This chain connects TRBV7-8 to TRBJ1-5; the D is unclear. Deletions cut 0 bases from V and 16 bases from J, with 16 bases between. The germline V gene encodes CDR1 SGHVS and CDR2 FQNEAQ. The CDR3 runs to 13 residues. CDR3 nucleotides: TGTGCCAGCAGCTTAGCCTTGCGGGAGTCATGTCATTTT. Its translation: CASSLALRESCHF.